These 30 T cell receptor beta chains originate from one sample sequenced in a study of metastatic and nonmetastatic thyroid tumors. TCRdb re-clonotyped the PCR reads through MiXCR. This table has some 40,000 clones, around 20% appearing once. No patient received treatment before thyroid surgery. The material sequenced was blood. The receptors originated from a female donor with papillary thyroid cancer or a benign thyroid nodule (not recorded which). Some clones in this sample may be carry-over from other donors' samples.

This clone was recorded a few times. The chain uses TRBV28 and TRBJ2-7; possible D gene TRBD2, 7 bases. CDR3 length: 15 amino acids. Germline CDR1 is MDHEN and CDR2 is SYDVKM. The V and J ends lost 9 bases and 0 bases respectively, with 18 bases between them. The CDR3 region has the DNA TGTGCCAGAAGGGGGGGTAATCGCTACTCCTACGAGCAGTACTTC. Its protein is CARRGGNRYSYEQYF.

The table lists this clone with many counts. The CDR3 DNA reads TGTGCCAGTCCGCGTACAGGGGGCAGGGGGACCGGGGAGCTGTTTTTT. Translated: CASPRTGGRGTGELFF. The genes are TRBV19 and TRBJ2-2; 9 nucleotides match TRBD1. The V and J ends lost 8 bases and 5 bases, in that order; junction bases with no gene match: 12. The CDR3 totals 16 residues. In germline, CDR1 is LNHDA, CDR2 SQIVND (reference sequence).

The V and J genes are TRBV5-5 and TRBJ2-5; D may match TRBD1 or TRBD2 (5 bases each). There are 16 residues in the CDR3. The germline V and J ends were trimmed by 1 base and 8 bases, with 21 bases remaining between them. Germline values: CDR1 SGHKS, CDR2 YYEKEE (reference sequence). CDR3 in amino acids: CASSLSAKGRGSTQYF. In nucleotides, the CDR3 is TGTGCCAGCAGCTTGAGCGCTAAGGGACGGGGAAGTACCCAGTACTTC.

This clone occurred many times. At the DNA level, this CDR3 is encoded by other sequences in the same sample as well. The genes are TRBV10-2 and TRBJ2-5, with a weak D call TRBD2 (5 bases). Germline V lookup: CDR1 WSHSY, CDR2 SAAADI. Trimming removed 0 bases at V and 4 bases at J, with 9 bases between. The CDR3 has 14 residues. The CDR3 coding sequence is TGCGCCAGCAGTGAGTCGTCGGGGAGAGAGACCCAGTACTTC. Encoded protein: CASSESSGRETQYF.

This clone was observed many times. The chain carries TRBV18 and TRBJ2-3; TRBD2 matches 11 bases. The length of the CDR3 is 15 residues. The V gene end was trimmed by 3 bases and the J gene end by 3 bases; junction bases not matched to a gene: 2. CDR1 KGHSH and CDR2 LQKENI come from the germline V gene. For the CDR3, the DNA is TGTGCCAGCTCACCGACTAGCGGGGAAACAGATACGCAGTATTTT. It yields the protein CASSPTSGETDTQYF.

The table lists this clone with many counts. A much larger clone differs from this one at a single base, so this may be a read error. The rearrangement uses TRBV28 and TRBJ2-7; D gene uncertain. Germline lookup yields CDR1 MDHEN and CDR2 SYDVKM. V lost 1 base, J lost 4 bases, and 5 bases lay in between. This CDR3 is built from 12 residues. The CDR3 nucleotides are TGTGCCAGCAGTTTATCCAGGTACGAGCAGTACTTC. Translated, it gives CASSLSRYEQYF.

Concerning this clone itself: One end of the junction is discordant with germline, which a read error may explain. This chain connects TRBV19 to TRBJ2-1; no clear D. The CDR3 is made up of 15 amino acids. Per the germline V gene, CDR1 is LNHDA and CDR2 is SQIVND (reference sequence). Here the CDR3 DNA reads TGTGCTAGTATCCCGAAGTGGGCGTCCTACAATGAGCAGTTCTTC. Encoded protein: CASIPKWASYNEQFF.

The chain joins TRBV7-9 to TRBJ1-2; D unclear. The germline V gene has CDR1 SEHNR and CDR2 FQNEAQ (reference sequence). The CDR3 contains 14 residues. The V end lost 3 bases, the J end lost 4 bases, and 12 bases lay between the germline ends. CDR3 residues: CASSFGRQVYGYTF. The CDR3 region has the DNA TGTGCCAGCAGCTTCGGTAGGCAGGTCTATGGCTACACCTTC.

Turning to this clone: A much larger clonotype is one base distant, so this may be a read error. V is TRBV29-1 and J is TRBJ2-5; D is unclear. The V gene lost 1 base and the J gene lost 1 base, with 7 bases spanning the gap. This CDR3 has 13 amino acids. From germline, CDR1 is SQVTM and CDR2 ANQGSEA. CDR3 in amino acids: CSVEVGAQETQYF. The CDR3 DNA reads TGCAGCGTTGAAGTCGGAGCCCAAGAGACCCAGTACTTC.

The table lists this clone with many counts. The chain links TRBV20-1 to TRBJ2-1; TRBD2 matches at 10 bases. With V trimmed by 0 bases and J by 3 bases, 8 bases remained unmatched. The CDR3 totals 17 residues. CDR1 is DFQATT and CDR2 is SNEGSKA in the germline V gene (reference sequence). This CDR3 is CSARDTTAGGRYNEQFF. CDR3 nucleotide sequence: TGCAGTGCTAGAGATACCACAGCGGGAGGGCGCTACAATGAGCAGTTCTTC.

This clone was seen many times. The genes are TRBV3-1 and TRBJ1-2; perhaps TRBD1 as D (6 bases). The CDR3 is made up of 13 amino acids. Deletions cut 4 bases from V and 3 bases from J, with 9 bases between. Germline V gene data show CDR1 as LGHDT and CDR2 as YNNKEL (reference sequence). The CDR3 loop is CASSLNRDYGYTF. The CDR3 DNA is TGTGCCAGCAGCCTTAACAGGGACTATGGCTACACCTTC.

This clone was seen at least ten times. V and J are TRBV3-1 and TRBJ2-1, with unresolved D. The CDR3 extends over 16 amino acids. Trimming took 2 bases from V and 0 from J, leaving 11 bases between them. Germline V CDR1 and CDR2: LGHDT, YNNKEL (reference sequence). This chain's CDR3 is CASSQRQLVSYNEQFF. CDR3 bases: TGTGCCAGCAGCCAAAGGCAGCTCGTCTCCTACAATGAGCAGTTCTTC.

Many counts were recorded for this clone. The genes are TRBV20-1 and TRBJ2-1, with D unresolved. The CDR3 extends over 13 amino acids. Trimming removed 6 bases from V and 8 bases from J, with 17 bases in between. From germline, CDR1 is DFQATT and CDR2 SNEGSKA (reference sequence). The CDR3 region is CSAEDAPKDEQFF. The CDR3 DNA is TGCAGTGCCGAGGACGCCCCGAAGGATGAGCAGTTCTTC.

Ten or more counts support this clone. V usage is TRBV24-1 and J usage is TRBJ2-5, with D perhaps TRBD2 (6 bases). Trimming stripped 1 base from V and 5 bases from J, with 16 bases between. Germline CDR1 reads KGHDR; CDR2 reads SFDVKD. This CDR3 comprises 16 residues. CDR3 in amino acids: CATSDFTGQEGETQYF. CDR3 coding DNA: TGTGCCACCAGTGATTTCACAGGTCAGGAGGGGGAGACCCAGTACTTC.

This clone was picked up many times. The germline gene is not matched at one end of the junction; a read error may be the cause. This chain connects TRBV29-1 to TRBJ2-3, with D possibly being TRBD2 (6 bases). Germline V lookup: CDR1 SQVTM, CDR2 ANQGSEA. The CDR3 spans 13 residues. The CDR3 DNA follows: TGTGGGGGGAGGACTTTCGGCACAGATACGCAGTATTTT. This encodes CGGRTFGTDTQYF.

This clone was recorded at least ten times. The chain recombines TRBV19 with TRBJ2-3; 13 bases align to TRBD2. The CDR3 loop spans 17 amino acids. After removal of 1 base from V and 5 bases from J, the junction contained 6 bases not matched to a gene. Germline V gene lookup returns CDR1 LNHDA and CDR2 SQIVND (reference sequence). CDR3: CASSIARLAGGRDTQYF. In DNA form, the CDR3 reads TGTGCCAGTAGTATAGCTCGACTAGCGGGAGGTAGAGATACGCAGTATTTT.

This clone was recorded many times. This rearrangement joins TRBV30 to TRBJ2-7, with D perhaps being TRBD1 or TRBD2 (6 bases each). Germline CDR1 reads GTSNPN; CDR2 reads SVGIG (reference sequence). There are 14 residues in the CDR3. Trimming pared 2 bases from V and 5 bases from J, leaving 16 bases between. The DNA of the CDR3 is TGTGCCTGGAGTATCCCCGCTAGGGGGGACGAGCAGTACTTC. Its protein product is CAWSIPARGDEQYF.

V gene TRBV27 combines with J gene TRBJ1-2; 8 bases align to TRBD1. The germline V gene encodes CDR1 MNHEY and CDR2 SMNVEV (reference sequence). J gave up 9 bases and V 4 bases, and 7 bases lay outside the gene matches. The CDR3 extends over 13 amino acids. CDR3 in DNA: TGTGCCAGCAGTTATGGACAGGGAAATAGCTACACCTTC. It is translated as CASSYGQGNSYTF.

This clone showed up many times. The V call is TRBV12-3 or TRBV12-4, the J call TRBJ2-3; tentatively, D is TRBD2 (6 bases). The CDR3 loop spans 14 amino acids. V shed 0 bases and J shed 8 bases, with 12 bases lying between them. CDR3 region: CASSLAQRGGTQYF. DNA for the CDR3: TGTGCCAGCAGTTTAGCGCAACGGGGAGGTACGCAGTATTTT.

The rearrangement uses TRBV11-1 and TRBJ2-1, with TRBD1 matching 7 bases. V lost 5 bases, J lost 5 bases, and 12 bases stayed unmatched. Per germline, CDR1 SGHAT and CDR2 FQDESV (reference sequence). The CDR3 runs 16 residues. CDR3 sequence (DNA): TGTGCCAGCAGCCTCACGGAAACAGGGGTAAACAATGAGCAGTTCTTC. This encodes CASSLTETGVNNEQFF.

This clone was recorded a few times. A read error is possible here, since a much larger clone lies one base away. This CDR3 is also generated by other DNA sequences in the sample. The chain employs TRBV14 and TRBJ2-1, with 13 bases that match TRBD2. Germline CDR1 SGHDN, CDR2 FVKESK. V was clipped by 1 base and J by 11 bases; unmatched bases: 8. This CDR3 spans 16 amino acids. CDR3 residues: CASSQGTSGRDPQQFF. The CDR3 DNA follows: TGTGCCAGCAGCCAAGGCACTAGCGGGAGGGACCCCCAGCAGTTCTTC.

By its share, this clone is medium-sized. The rearrangement uses TRBV6-5 and TRBJ1-6; D gene uncertain. This CDR3 is built from 13 residues. Germline V gene sequence: CDR1 MNHEY, CDR2 SVGAGI. Trimming took 2 bases from V and 6 from J, leaving 5 bases between them. The CDR3 DNA follows: TGTGCCAGCAGTTACGGACTTAATTCACCCCTCCACTTT. This translates into CASSYGLNSPLHF.

This clone counts as medium-sized (0.01 to 0.1%). This chain joins TRBV6-1 and TRBJ2-7, with 8 nucleotides matching TRBD1. CDR3 length equals 17 residues. V dropped 1 base and J dropped 2; count of bases not matched to a gene: 10. The germline V gene encodes CDR1 MNHNS and CDR2 SASEGT. The CDR3 DNA reads TGTGCCAGCAGTGAAGGGCTGACAGGGGAGCCGCCCTACGAGCAGTACTTC. The encoded protein is CASSEGLTGEPPYEQYF.

This clone was detected ten times or more. One end of the junction does not line up with germline, which may come from a read error. This chain uses TRBV18 with TRBJ2-1; 10 bases match TRBD2. This CDR3 contains 12 residues. Germline lookup yields CDR1 KGHSH and CDR2 LQKENI. The CDR3: CASSRTSGELFF. The CDR3 bases are TGTGCCAGCTCGCGCACTAGCGGGGAGCTGTTCTTC.

This clone was counted ten times or more. Distinct nucleotide sequences in the sample also encode this CDR3. The chain has TRBV15 and TRBJ2-5; D is unclear. V lost 0 bases and J 5 bases, leaving 4 bases between the germline ends. The germline CDR1 and CDR2 sequences are LNHNV and YYDKDF (reference sequence). The CDR3 totals 12 residues. This CDR3 is CATSRDQETQYF. CDR3 coding DNA: TGTGCCACCAGCAGAGATCAGGAGACCCAGTACTTC. Complete variable domain (other parts from reference TRBV15 and TRBJ2-5): DAMVIQNPRYQVTQFGKPVTLSCSQTLNHNVMYWYQQKSSQAPKLLFHYYDKDFNNEADTPDNFQSRRPNTSFCFLDIRSPGLGDTAMYLCATSRDQETQYFGPGTRLLVL.

The chain combines TRBV6-4 with TRBJ2-3; 14 nucleotides match TRBD2. The CDR3 has 16 residues. CDR1 and CDR2 (germline): MRHNA, SNTAGT. V lost 6 bases to trimming and J lost 5 bases; unmatched junction nucleotides: 7. The CDR3 nucleotides are TGTGCCAGCAGCCAGGGACTAGCGGGAGAGAAAGATACGCAGTATTTT. It translates to CASSQGLAGEKDTQYF.

This clone came up a few times. Being one base from a much bigger clone, this may be a read error. V and J are TRBV9 and TRBJ2-7; unclear D gene. Germline CDR1 reads SGDLS; CDR2 reads YYNGEE. The ends were cut back, 2 bases at V and 4 bases at J, with 13 bases in the middle. This CDR3 is built from 14 residues. The CDR3 nucleotides read TGTGCCAGCAGCGTGACGCCTTCAGTGTACGAGCAGTACTTC. This translates into CASSVTPSVYEQYF.

This clone has at least ten counts. The chain uses TRBV18 and TRBJ1-3; tentatively, D is TRBD1 (6 bases). CDR1 is KGHSH and CDR2 is LQKENI in the germline V gene. The length of the CDR3 is 16 residues. Trimming took off 3 bases at V and 0 bases at J, with 12 bases between the two ends. CDR3 coding DNA: TGTGCCAGCTCACCGCTACAGGGAAGCTCTGGAAACACCATATATTTT. Its protein is CASSPLQGSSGNTIYF.

This clone was picked up many times. The CDR3 nucleotides read TGCAGTGCCAAGGACAGGGGAACACTGGTCAATCAGCCCCAGCATTTT. Translating it yields CSAKDRGTLVNQPQHF. The chain joins TRBV20-1 to TRBJ1-5, with 9 bases that match TRBD1. V gave up 6 bases and J gave up 3 bases; unmatched junction bases: 12. The CDR3 is made up of 16 amino acids. Germline CDR1 and CDR2: DFQATT and SNEGSKA (reference sequence).

Judged by abundance, this clone is medium-sized. This chain joins TRBV12-3 or TRBV12-4 and TRBJ2-7; 9 bases agree with TRBD1. Losses at the gene ends were 5 bases for V and 7 bases for J; bases not matched to a gene: 12. The CDR3 runs 15 residues. Here the CDR3 reads CASSDINRGRGEQYF. The CDR3 nucleotides are TGTGCCAGCAGTGATATTAACAGGGGGCGAGGAGAGCAGTACTTC.